The source of this T cell receptor (gamma chain) is a study of Vδ1+ human thymocytes. The study's findings and limits: Highly polyclonal TRG and TRD repertoires with Gaussian CDR3 length distributions appeared in thymus. Unlike peripheral blood Vdelta1+ controls, thymic delta-chain sequences included 20% to 25% Vdelta2 and few Vdelta3. The authors advised highly purified populations and single-cell validation.

Thymocytes were sorted as CD3+ TCRVdelta1+ TCRVdelta2- after alphabeta T cell depletion. The junction had 10 bases not matched to a gene; V was cut back by 2 bases and J by 3 bases. CDR1 EGSTGY and CDR2 YDSYTSSV come from the germline V gene. This CDR3 is built from 15 residues. In the case of this clone: Its antigen is not known.

Sequences come from RNA converted to cDNA by reverse transcription. The CDR3 regions were amplified by multiplex PCR from V-gene primers to a constant-region primer. TCRdb called clones from the multiplex PCR reads again using CATT. The profile covers about 36,000 gamma-chain clones, with 20% appearing a single time and about 1.8% taken by the ten largest. This receptor was identified in a girl under two years old who had congenital heart surgery. The genes are TRGV4 and TRGJ1 or TRGJ2. Specimen: Vdelta1+ gamma-delta thymocytes from the thymus. Noted subset: FACS-sorted CD3+ TCRalphabeta- TCRVdelta1+ TCRVdelta2- thymocytes. The chain's CDR3 is CATWDVGAIYYKKLF. CDR3 nucleotides: TGTGCCACCTGGGATGTGGGAGCCATTTATTATAAGAAACTCTTT.